This record concerns one T cell receptor beta chain sequence. The antigen remains unidentified. Four subsets defined by CD45RA and CD27 were sorted after CD3, CD4, CD8 and live/dead staining. An equimolar mix of two oligonucleotides served as the beta constant-region primer for TRBC1 and TRBC2. The ligated cDNA underwent four PCR rounds using SP2 and nested alpha and beta constant-region primers. TCRdb ran MiXCR on the UMI-ligation and nested PCR reads and lists one entry per CDR3 protein. The sample gives around 110,000 distinct CDR3 sequences, 36% of which show up once; approximately 0.9% is in the top ten. Trimming took off 4 bases at V and 2 bases at J, with 7 bases between the two ends. The CDR3 totals 13 residues. The data originate from a study of naive and memory T cell subsets. Study conclusions and caveats: In CD4 and CD8 cells, diversity dropped from naive through EMRA.

The sequence was obtained from a human donor in good health. Specimen: central memory CD4+ T cells from blood. This chain connects TRBV23-1 to TRBJ2-3; a possible D gene is TRBD2 (6 bases). TRBV23-1 has ORF status, its function being uncertain. The CDR3 here is CASSRGVTDTQYF. The CDR3, as DNA: TGCGCCAGCAGTCGCGGGGTCACAGATACGCAGTATTTT.